A single sample is the source of the 8 T cell receptor beta chains below, sequenced in a study of T cell repertoires in cytomegalovirus infection. TCRdb reanalysed the reads using MiXCR and keeps one entry per CDR3 protein. This table has 400,000 or so distinct CDR3 sequences, approximately 33% appearing once. Specimen: PBMCs. The receptor source for this set is a human donor in good health (CMV status not recorded). Some clones in this sample may be carry-over from other donors' samples.

The CDR3 protein is CASRTGTNTEAFF. CDR3 nucleotide sequence: TGTGCCAGCAGAACAGGGACTAACACTGAAGCTTTCTTT. The J gene is TRBJ1-1, the V gene TRBV2; TRBD1 might be the D (6 bases). The length of the CDR3 is 13 residues. V dropped 6 bases and J dropped 2 bases, with 10 bases sitting between them. Germline lookup yields CDR1 SNHLY and CDR2 FYNNEI.

Comments on this clonotype: At one end, the junction sequence differs from germline, possibly due to a read error. This chain uses TRBV18 with TRBJ2-3; D is unclear. Germline-derived CDR1 and CDR2 are KGHSH and LQKENI. The CDR3 totals 14 residues. The CDR3, as DNA: TGTGCCAGGTCACCATGGCAGCAGGCGGATACGCAGTATTTT. It specifies CARSPWQQADTQYF.

For this clonotype: A much larger clone differs by one base, so this may be a read error. The genes are TRBV7-2 and TRBJ1-6; D is perhaps TRBD1 (6 bases). The length of the CDR3 is 14 residues. Germline CDR1 is SGHTA and CDR2 is FQGNSA. The CDR3 sequence: CASSLVGGDSPPHF. The CDR3 DNA follows: TGTGCCAGCAGCTTAGTGGGGGGCGATTCACCCCCCCACTTT.

This clonotype has only one observation. The chain recombines TRBV2 with TRBJ2-5, with D perhaps being TRBD1 or TRBD2 (5 bases each). The CDR3 has 14 amino acids. V shed 9 bases and J shed 5 bases, with 19 bases lying between them. Per the germline V gene, CDR1 is SNHLY and CDR2 is FYNNEI. CDR3 loop: CASQRDRSIETQYF. CDR3 DNA: TGTGCCAGTCAACGGGACCGCTCTATTGAGACCCAGTACTTC.

This clonotype was picked up a small number of times. The chain combines TRBV4-1 with TRBJ1-4, with D possibly being TRBD1 (5 bases). Between the trimmed V and J ends, which lost 1 base and 5 bases, there was a span of 11 bases. CDR1 is MGHRA, CDR2 YSYEKL, per germline. There are 15 residues in the CDR3. The CDR3 here is CASSQARVSNEKLFF. The CDR3, as DNA: TGCGCCAGCAGCCAAGCCAGGGTTAGCAATGAAAAACTGTTTTTT.

The chain recombines TRBV6-2 or TRBV6-3 with TRBJ1-5, with D possibly matching TRBD1 (6 bases). The CDR3 has 16 amino acids. Per the germline V gene, CDR1 is MNHEY and CDR2 is SVGEGT. Trimming stripped 5 bases from V and 2 bases from J, with 16 bases between. The CDR3 protein is CASSRLLTGRNQPQHF. The DNA of the CDR3 is TGTGCCAGCAGTCGCCTGTTGACAGGTCGCAATCAGCCCCAGCATTTT.

Points on this clonotype: Its ends do not fully match the called genes, so a read error is possible. The chain has TRBV28 and TRBJ2-1; 13 positions agree with TRBD2. The CDR3 length is 19 residues. CDR1 MDHEN and CDR2 SYDVKM come from the germline V gene. CDR3 sequence (DNA): TGTGCCAGCAGCATCGAGGACGGACTAGGGACTAGCGGGGAGGATGAGCAGTTATTC. Amino acids: CASSIEDGLGTSGEDEQLF. Full variable domain (remainder filled in from reference TRBV28 and TRBJ2-1): DVKVTQSSRYLVKRTGEKVFLECVQDMDHENMFWYRQDPGLGLRLIYFSYDVKMKEKGDIPEGYSVSREKKERFSLILESASTNQTSMYLCASSIEDGLGTSGEDEQLFGPGTRLTVL.

A note on this clonotype: The conserved final phenylalanine or tryptophan is absent from the CDR3, which likely points to a read error. CDR3 loop: CASSDPGQVRNTIYL. In nucleotides, the CDR3 is TGTGCCAGTAGCGATCCGGGACAGGTGCGGAACACCATATATTTG. V gene TRBV19 combines with J gene TRBJ1-3; 8 bases are shared with TRBD1. V lost 6 bases, J lost 7 bases, and 11 bases stayed unmatched. From germline, CDR1 is LNHDA and CDR2 SQIVND (reference sequence). The CDR3 is 15 residues long.